One sample yielded the 9 T cell receptor beta chains listed below, sequenced in a study of neurological immune-mediated disorders. TCRdb itself ran the 5' RACE reads through MiXCR, one entry per CDR3 protein. The repertoire holds over 35,000 distinct CDR3 sequences, about 2.5% seen once, with 2.4% in the top ten. Input material: PBMCs. The receptors here all came from a man in his fifties or sixties with multiple sclerosis.

This clonotype was detected ten times or more. V and J are TRBV7-8 and TRBJ2-5, with 14 positions matching TRBD2. Germline CDR1 is SGHVS and CDR2 is FQNEAQ. The CDR3 runs to 15 residues. J lost 5 bases, V lost 5 bases, and 4 bases had no gene match. The CDR3 DNA sequence: TGTGCCAGCAGCCGGACTAGCGGGGGGAAGGAGACCCAGTACTTC. This gives the protein CASSRTSGGKETQYF.

Notes on this clonotype: A clone one base away is much larger, so this may be a read error. The chain links TRBV7-8 to TRBJ1-5; no clear D. Germline lookup yields CDR1 SGHVS and CDR2 FQNEAQ. The CDR3 has 15 amino acids. CDR3 protein: CASSLDLGRVQTQHF. CDR3 DNA: TGTGCCAGCAGCTTAGATTTGGGGAGGGTTCAGACCCAGCATTTT.

This clonotype showed up many times. The CDR3 nucleotides are TGTGCCAGCAGTTACCAGGGGGCGACCACCGGGGAGCTGTTTTTT. The encoded protein is CASSYQGATTGELFF. The chain combines TRBV6-6 with TRBJ2-2; the match to TRBD1 covers 8 bases. V was clipped by 2 bases and J by 4 bases; unmatched bases: 3. The CDR3 loop spans 15 amino acids. Germline CDR1 is MNHNY and CDR2 is SVGAGI (reference sequence).

CDR3 bases: TGTGCCAGCAGCTTAGCTATTGCGGACAGCTCCTACAATGAGCAGTTCTTC. Protein: CASSLAIADSSYNEQFF. The chain is built from TRBV11-3 and TRBJ2-1, with D possibly matching TRBD1 (6 bases). This CDR3 comprises 17 residues. The V end was cut by 1 base, the J end by 0 bases, with 13 bases between. Per germline, CDR1 SGHNT and CDR2 YENEEA.

This clonotype was detected many times. This chain uses TRBV2 with TRBJ1-5, with D maybe TRBD1 (6 bases). The V end lost 7 bases, the J end lost 6 bases, and 16 bases lay between the germline ends. The CDR3 length is 14 residues. CDR1 SNHLY and CDR2 FYNNEI come from the germline V gene. The CDR3 spells CASKMTGSRQPQHF. DNA of the CDR3: TGTGCCAGCAAAATGACAGGTTCCCGTCAGCCCCAGCATTTT.

This clonotype was recorded at least ten times. The rearrangement uses TRBV7-9 and TRBJ2-7, with 8 bases fitting TRBD2. In germline, CDR1 is SEHNR, CDR2 FQNEAQ (reference sequence). The V segment lost 3 bases and the J segment 4 bases; nucleotides outside the gene matches: 11. This CDR3 is 16 amino acids long. The DNA of the CDR3 is TGTGCCAGCAGCTTCCCTAAACTCAGCGGGGGATACGAGCAGTACTTC. Translation gives CASSFPKLSGGYEQYF.

This clonotype was counted at least ten times. The chain recombines TRBV27 with TRBJ2-2; TRBD2 might be the D (6 bases). Trimming cost V 3 bases and J 8 bases, with 13 bases left between them. Per germline, CDR1 MNHEY and CDR2 SMNVEV (reference sequence). This CDR3 has 14 residues. CDR3: CASSFRFGGGELFF. For the CDR3, the DNA is TGTGCCAGCAGTTTCCGATTCGGGGGAGGGGAGCTGTTTTTT.

This clonotype was counted many times. This sequence joins TRBV28 and TRBJ2-7; D is possibly TRBD1 or TRBD2 (5 bases each). The CDR3 runs 13 residues. Germline CDR1 is MDHEN and CDR2 is SYDVKM. The ends were cut back, 8 bases at V and 7 bases at J, with 18 bases in the middle. The CDR3 is CASFKGDPWEQYF. The DNA for the CDR3 is TGTGCCAGCTTCAAAGGGGACCCTTGGGAGCAGTACTTC. Complete variable domain (other parts from reference TRBV28 and TRBJ2-7): DVKVTQSSRYLVKRTGEKVFLECVQDMDHENMFWYRQDPGLGLRLIYFSYDVKMKEKGDIPEGYSVSREKKERFSLILESASTNQTSMYLCASFKGDPWEQYFGPGTRLTVT.

This clonotype was seen many times. This rearrangement joins TRBV5-1 to TRBJ2-5; a possible D gene is TRBD2 (6 bases). Looked up from germline, CDR1 is SGHRS and CDR2 is YFSETQ. The CDR3 totals 14 residues. V was cut by 1 base and J by 2 bases, with 9 bases left in between. The DNA of the CDR3 is TGCGCCAGCAGCTTGCAAGGGAGGCAAGAGACCCAGTACTTC. Translating it yields CASSLQGRQETQYF.